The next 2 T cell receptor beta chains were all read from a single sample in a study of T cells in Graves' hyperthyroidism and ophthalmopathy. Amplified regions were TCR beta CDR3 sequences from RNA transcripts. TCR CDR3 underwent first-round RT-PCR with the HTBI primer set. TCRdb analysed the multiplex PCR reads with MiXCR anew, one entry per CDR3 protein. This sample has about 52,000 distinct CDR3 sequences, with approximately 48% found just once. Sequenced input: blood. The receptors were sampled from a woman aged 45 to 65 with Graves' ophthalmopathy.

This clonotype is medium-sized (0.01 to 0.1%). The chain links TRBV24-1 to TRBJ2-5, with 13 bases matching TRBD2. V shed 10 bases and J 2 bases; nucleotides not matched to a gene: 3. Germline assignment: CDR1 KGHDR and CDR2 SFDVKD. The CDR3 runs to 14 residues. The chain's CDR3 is CATGLAGAQETQYF. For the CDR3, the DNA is TGTGCCACAGGACTAGCGGGAGCACAAGAGACCCAGTACTTC.

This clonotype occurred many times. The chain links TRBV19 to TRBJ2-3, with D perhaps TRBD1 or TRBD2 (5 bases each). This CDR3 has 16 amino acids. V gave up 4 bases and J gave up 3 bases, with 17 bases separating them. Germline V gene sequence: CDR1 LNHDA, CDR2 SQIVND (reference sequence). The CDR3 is CASSTSGAWGTDTQYF. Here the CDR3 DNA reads TGTGCCAGTAGTACCTCCGGGGCCTGGGGTACAGATACGCAGTATTTT.